The 6 T cell receptor beta chains given below trace back to one sample, sequenced in a study of blood T cell repertoires in COVID-19 (dated by TCRdb to 2018 to 2020). Library prep was done by the immunoSEQ multiplex PCR assay. This is the immuneACCESS table as TCRdb keeps it, with only in-frame sequences that have V and J called. A part of the clones is gone; compared with another copy, unresolved V genes explain less than half, and the rest is unexplained. This sample comprises over 100,000 clones, approximately 89% of them detected only once. Of the sample, 11% is held by the ten largest clones. What was sequenced was peripheral blood. The receptors originated from a woman aged 65 to 85 with COVID-19, enrolled during active disease.

V and J are TRBV2 and TRBJ1-1; 8 nucleotides match TRBD1. Germline V CDR1 and CDR2: SNHLY, FYNNEI. The CDR3 runs 14 residues. With V trimmed by 6 bases and J by 1 base, 4 bases remained unmatched. The CDR3 sequence is CASRTGASNTEAFF. The CDR3 nucleotides read TGTGCCAGCAGGACAGGGGCTTCGAACACTGAAGCTTTCTTT.

This clone was recorded only once. The CDR3: CAWRGDKSYEQYF. The CDR3 nucleotides read TGTGCCTGGCGGGGGGACAAGTCCTACGAGCAGTACTTC. The genes are TRBV30 and TRBJ2-7, with D possibly being TRBD2 (7 bases). The CDR3 totals 13 residues. The germline V gene has CDR1 GTSNPN and CDR2 SVGIG (reference sequence). Trimming took 5 bases from V and 1 from J, leaving 12 bases between them.

This chain joins TRBV19 and TRBJ2-1; TRBD1 aligns across 8 bases. The CDR3 covers 14 residues. In germline, CDR1 is LNHDA, CDR2 SQIVND (reference sequence). V lost 3 bases and J lost 9; bases outside the gene matches: 7. CDR3 sequence (DNA): TGTGCCAGTAGTATGCGGCAGGGGGCAGGTGAGCAGTTCTTC. Protein: CASSMRQGAGEQFF.

CDR3 DNA: TGTGCCACCGGTCCGGATGCAGGCACTGAGCAGTTCTTC. This translates into CATGPDAGTEQFF. The J gene is TRBJ2-1, the V gene TRBV24-1; D gene ambiguous. This CDR3 is built from 13 residues. Trimming cost V 9 bases and J 9 bases, with 17 bases left between them. Germline V gene lookup returns CDR1 KGHDR and CDR2 SFDVKD.

In DNA, the CDR3 is TGTGCCAGCAGCCTCAGGACAGGTATGAATGAGCAGTTCTTC. It is translated as CASSLRTGMNEQFF. The chain combines TRBV5-4 with TRBJ2-1, with TRBD1 identical over 7 bases. The length of the CDR3 is 14 residues. The germline V gene has CDR1 SGHNT and CDR2 YYREEE (reference sequence). The ends lost 4 bases at V and 7 bases at J; junction bases unmatched: 8.

The J gene is TRBJ2-5, the V gene TRBV29-1, with D perhaps matching TRBD2 (5 bases). Trimming shortened V by 6 bases and J by 2 bases, and 10 bases separated the two germline ends. The CDR3 spans 12 residues. Germline-derived CDR1 and CDR2 are SQVTM and ANQGSEA. The CDR3 region is CSVVRGQETQYF. The CDR3 DNA reads TGCAGCGTGGTTCGGGGACAAGAGACCCAGTACTTC.